Below are 16 T cell receptor beta chains sequenced from a single sample in a study of blood T cell repertoires in COVID-19. Profiling relied on immunoSEQ multiplex PCR, and the TCRdb table lists in-frame clones only, not all of them. The sample lists approximately 65,000 clones, about nine tenths occurring once. The sample consisted of peripheral blood. The source of these receptors is a woman under 30 with acute or convalescent COVID-19.

J is TRBJ1-4 and V is TRBV30; 7 bases match TRBD1. Germline V gene sequence: CDR1 GTSNPN, CDR2 SVGIG (reference sequence). V was clipped by 7 bases and J by 7 bases; unmatched bases: 15. CDR3 length: 15 amino acids. For the CDR3, the DNA is TGTGCCTTCCGCGAAGGGGGCTTAGGAGGTGAAAAACTGTTTTTT. Amino acid sequence: CAFREGGLGGEKLFF.

The chain has TRBV7-8 and TRBJ1-3; no firm D call. The CDR3 is 18 amino acids. Per germline, CDR1 SGHVS and CDR2 FQNEAQ. Trimming left V 2 bases short and J 4 bases short, with 21 bases between. The CDR3 DNA sequence: TGTGCCAGCAGCTTAAAAGTACGCGACATTAGATTCGGAAACACCATATATTTT. It specifies CASSLKVRDIRFGNTIYF.

This rearrangement joins TRBV15 to TRBJ1-2; maybe TRBD1 (6 bases). The CDR3 is made up of 17 amino acids. Germline CDR1 LNHNV, CDR2 YYDKDF (reference sequence). Trimming stripped 3 bases from V and 2 bases from J, with 19 bases between. CDR3 sequence reads: CATSSDARTDPNYGYTF. In nucleotides, the CDR3 is TGTGCCACCAGCAGTGATGCTAGGACAGACCCCAACTATGGCTACACCTTC.

This clone was found once. The J gene is TRBJ2-4, the V gene TRBV19; a possible D gene is TRBD2 (6 bases). CDR1 LNHDA and CDR2 SQIVND come from the germline V gene (reference sequence). This CDR3 spans 15 amino acids. The V end was cut by 5 bases, the J end by 0 bases, with 11 bases between. The CDR3 loop is CASSLDGGAKNIQYF. CDR3 nucleotides: TGTGCCAGTAGTCTCGACGGGGGAGCCAAAAACATTCAGTACTTC.

This chain uses TRBV5-1 with TRBJ2-2; a possible D gene is TRBD2 (6 bases). V lost 1 base and J lost 4, with 11 bases in between. The CDR3 has 15 residues. Germline assignment: CDR1 SGHRS and CDR2 YFSETQ. This chain's CDR3 is CASSLRGDSTGELFF. The DNA for the CDR3 is TGCGCCAGCAGCTTGCGAGGGGACTCCACCGGGGAGCTGTTTTTT.

This rearrangement joins TRBV18 to TRBJ1-4, with 9 bases identical to TRBD1. The CDR3 runs to 16 residues. The germline CDR1 and CDR2 sequences are KGHSH and LQKENI. The V and J ends lost 6 bases and 5 bases, in that order; junction bases with no gene match: 10. The DNA of the CDR3 is TGTGCCAGCTCGATGAGGTCGGGACAGGGAAATGAAAAACTGTTTTTT. It yields the protein CASSMRSGQGNEKLFF.

The CDR3, as DNA: TGTGCCAGCAGTTACATGGGACTAGCGGACGAGCAGTACTTC. Translating gives CASSYMGLADEQYF. The gene calls are TRBV6-2 or TRBV6-3 and TRBJ2-7, with 11 bases fitting TRBD2. J was trimmed by 5 bases and V by 2 bases; bases with no gene match: 2. Germline-derived CDR1 and CDR2 are MNHEY and SVGEGT. The CDR3 covers 14 residues.

The CDR3 region is CAWSRYQSRGHGNTIYF. CDR3 sequence (DNA): TGTGCCTGGAGCAGATACCAAAGCAGGGGGCATGGAAACACCATATATTTT. This sequence joins TRBV30 and TRBJ1-3, with 8 bases matching TRBD1. The CDR3 sequence is 17 residues long. The germline V gene encodes CDR1 GTSNPN and CDR2 SVGIG (reference sequence). With V trimmed by 3 bases and J by 3 bases, 13 bases remained unmatched.

The gene calls are TRBV19 and TRBJ1-1, with 7 bases identical to TRBD1. This CDR3 contains 14 residues. J was trimmed by 6 bases and V by 6 bases; bases with no gene match: 10. Germline CDR1 and CDR2: LNHDA and SQIVND (reference sequence). Here the CDR3 DNA reads TGTGCCAGTAGCTTAGGGGGCGGAGGGGCTGAAGCTTTCTTT. It is translated as CASSLGGGGAEAFF.

This clone appeared once. V usage is TRBV5-1 and J usage is TRBJ1-2, with D perhaps matching TRBD1 (5 bases). V gave up 1 base and J gave up 8 bases, with 9 bases separating them. This CDR3 is 12 amino acids long. The V gene's germline CDR1 is SGHRS and CDR2 YFSETQ. CDR3 loop: CASSLNWGGYTF. CDR3 DNA: TGCGCCAGCAGCTTGAACTGGGGCGGCTACACCTTC.

The V gene is TRBV3-1 (or the pseudogene TRBV3-2), the J gene TRBJ2-7, with D hard to call. V lost 2 bases to trimming and J lost 2 bases, with 10 bases between them. The length of the CDR3 is 14 residues. Germline assignment: CDR1 LGHDT and CDR2 YNNKEL (reference sequence). As DNA, the CDR3 is TGTGCCAGCAGCCAACGAGAACCACCCTACGAGCAGTACTTC. This gives the protein CASSQREPPYEQYF.

The V gene is TRBV4-1, the J gene TRBJ2-1, with a weak D call TRBD2 (6 bases). Per the germline V gene, CDR1 is MGHRA and CDR2 is YSYEKL. CDR3 size: 16 residues. V was trimmed by 2 bases and J by 4 bases, leaving 15 bases between them. The CDR3 nucleotides are TGCGCCAGCAGCCAACGTAGCGGACTAAAATACAATGAGCAGTTCTTC. Translating gives CASSQRSGLKYNEQFF.

This rearrangement joins TRBV27 to TRBJ2-7; D might be TRBD1 (5 bases). Germline lookup yields CDR1 MNHEY and CDR2 SMNVEV (reference sequence). Trimming pared 6 bases from V and 2 bases from J, leaving 23 bases between. The length of the CDR3 is 17 residues. The CDR3 here is CASSPFRSTDTTYEQYF. In DNA form, the CDR3 reads TGTGCCAGCAGCCCCTTTAGGTCGACAGACACAACCTACGAGCAGTACTTC.

The V and J genes are TRBV25-1 and TRBJ2-3, with D hard to call. This CDR3 region has 14 residues. Germline values: CDR1 MGHDK, CDR2 SYGVNS. Trimming stripped 3 bases from V and 6 bases from J, with 13 bases between. DNA of the CDR3: TGTGCCAGCAGTGACGGTGGGCCTGGGGATACGCAGTATTTT. This encodes CASSDGGPGDTQYF.

This clone was seen once. CDR3: CAWSVGGNTEAFF. CDR3 bases: TGTGCCTGGAGTGTAGGGGGAAACACTGAAGCTTTCTTT. V usage is TRBV30 and J usage is TRBJ1-1; D is perhaps TRBD1 (6 bases). Trimming removed 0 bases from V and 2 bases from J, with 7 bases in between. CDR1 is GTSNPN, CDR2 SVGIG, per germline (reference sequence). This CDR3 has 13 amino acids.

The genes are TRBV7-9 and TRBJ2-5; the match to TRBD2 covers 10 bases. The germline V gene has CDR1 SEHNR and CDR2 FQNEAQ (reference sequence). After removal of 5 bases from V and 2 bases from J, the junction contained 5 bases not matched to a gene. The CDR3 contains 15 residues. The DNA of the CDR3 is TGTGCCAGCAGCCCTGGGACTAGCGTACAAGAGACCCAGTACTTC. This codes for CASSPGTSVQETQYF.